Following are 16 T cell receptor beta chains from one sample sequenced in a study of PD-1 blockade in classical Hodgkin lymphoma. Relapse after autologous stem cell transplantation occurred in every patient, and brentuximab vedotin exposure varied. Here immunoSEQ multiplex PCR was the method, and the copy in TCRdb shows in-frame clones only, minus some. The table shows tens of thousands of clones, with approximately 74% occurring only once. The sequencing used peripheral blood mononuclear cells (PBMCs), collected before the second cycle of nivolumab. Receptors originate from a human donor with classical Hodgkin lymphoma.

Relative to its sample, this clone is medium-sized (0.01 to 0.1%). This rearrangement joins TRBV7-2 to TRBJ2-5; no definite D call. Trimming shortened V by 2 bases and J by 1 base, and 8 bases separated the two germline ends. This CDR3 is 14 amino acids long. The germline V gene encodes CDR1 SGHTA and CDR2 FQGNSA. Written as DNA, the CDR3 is TGTGCCAGCAGCTTAAAGGGCTCCCAAGAGACCCAGTACTTC. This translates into CASSLKGSQETQYF.

CDR3 in DNA: TGTGCCAGCAGTGAAGCGACTAGCGCGAACTACAATGAGCAGTTCTTC. Its protein product is CASSEATSANYNEQFF. The rearrangement uses TRBV2 and TRBJ2-1; TRBD2 aligns across 8 bases. Germline values: CDR1 SNHLY, CDR2 FYNNEI. This CDR3 region has 16 residues. V was pared by 0 bases and J by 3 bases, with 4 bases of the junction left unmatched.

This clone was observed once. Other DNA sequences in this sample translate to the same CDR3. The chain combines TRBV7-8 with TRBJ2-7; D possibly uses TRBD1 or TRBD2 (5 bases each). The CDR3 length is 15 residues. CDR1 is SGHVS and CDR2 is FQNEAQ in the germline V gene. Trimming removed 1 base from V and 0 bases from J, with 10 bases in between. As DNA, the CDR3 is TGTGCCAGCAGCTTAGGGGCAGGGAGCTCCTACGAGCAGTACTTC. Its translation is CASSLGAGSSYEQYF.

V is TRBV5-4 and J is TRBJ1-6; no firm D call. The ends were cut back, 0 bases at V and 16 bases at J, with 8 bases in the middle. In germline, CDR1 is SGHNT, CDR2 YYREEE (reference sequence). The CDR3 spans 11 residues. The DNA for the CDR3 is TGTGCCAGCAGCTTGGATGAGATTCTCCACTTT. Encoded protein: CASSLDEILHF.

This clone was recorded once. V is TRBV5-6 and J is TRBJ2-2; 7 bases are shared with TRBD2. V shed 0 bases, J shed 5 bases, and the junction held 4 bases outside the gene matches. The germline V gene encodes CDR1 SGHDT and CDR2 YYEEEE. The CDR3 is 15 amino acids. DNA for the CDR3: TGTGCCAGCAGCTTGGGCGGGGGAGGAACCGGGGAGCTGTTTTTT. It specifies CASSLGGGGTGELFF.

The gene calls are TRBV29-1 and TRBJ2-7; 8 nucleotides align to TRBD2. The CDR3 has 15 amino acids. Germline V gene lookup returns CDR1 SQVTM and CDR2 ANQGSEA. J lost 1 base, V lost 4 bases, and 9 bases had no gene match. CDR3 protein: CSVGDSGVLSYEQYF. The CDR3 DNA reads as TGCAGCGTTGGCGATAGCGGGGTACTATCCTACGAGCAGTACTTC.

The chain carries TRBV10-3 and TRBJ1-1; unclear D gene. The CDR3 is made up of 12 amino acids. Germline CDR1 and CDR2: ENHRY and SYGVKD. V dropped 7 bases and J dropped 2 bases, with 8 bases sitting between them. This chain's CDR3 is CAIKDANTEAFF. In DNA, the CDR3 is TGTGCCATCAAAGACGCTAACACTGAAGCTTTCTTT.

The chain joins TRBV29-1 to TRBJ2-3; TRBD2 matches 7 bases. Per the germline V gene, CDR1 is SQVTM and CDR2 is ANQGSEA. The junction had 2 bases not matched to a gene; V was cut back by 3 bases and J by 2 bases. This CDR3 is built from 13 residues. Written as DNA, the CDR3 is TGCAGCGTTGAGGGGGGGATCACAGATACGCAGTATTTT. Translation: CSVEGGITDTQYF.

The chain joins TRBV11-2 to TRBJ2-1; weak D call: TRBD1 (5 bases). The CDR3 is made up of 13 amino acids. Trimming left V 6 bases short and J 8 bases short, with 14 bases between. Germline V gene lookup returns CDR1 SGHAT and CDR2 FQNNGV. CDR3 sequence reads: CASSRPGSDEQFF. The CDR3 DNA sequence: TGTGCCAGCAGTCGCCCAGGGTCGGATGAGCAGTTCTTC.

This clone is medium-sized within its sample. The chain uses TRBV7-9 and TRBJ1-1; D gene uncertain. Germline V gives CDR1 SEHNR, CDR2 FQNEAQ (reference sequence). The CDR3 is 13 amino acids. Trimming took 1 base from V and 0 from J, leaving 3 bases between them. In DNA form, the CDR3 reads TGTGCCAGCAGCTTAGAGTTGAACACTGAAGCTTTCTTT. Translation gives CASSLELNTEAFF.

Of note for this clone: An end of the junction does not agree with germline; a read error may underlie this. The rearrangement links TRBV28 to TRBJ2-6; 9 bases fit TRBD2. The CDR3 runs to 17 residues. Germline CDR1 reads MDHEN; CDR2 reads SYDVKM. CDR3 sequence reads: CASTLAGAFSGANVLTF. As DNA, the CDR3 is TGTGCCAGCACTTTAGCGGGGGCCTTCTCTGGGGCCAACGTCCTGACTTTC.

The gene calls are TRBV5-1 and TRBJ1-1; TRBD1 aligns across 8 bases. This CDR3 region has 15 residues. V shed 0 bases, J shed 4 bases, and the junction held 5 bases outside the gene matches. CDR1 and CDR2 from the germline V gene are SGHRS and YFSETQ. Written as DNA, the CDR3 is TGCGCCAGCAGCTTGGCCCCCACAGGGGGCACTGAAGCTTTCTTT. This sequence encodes CASSLAPTGGTEAFF.

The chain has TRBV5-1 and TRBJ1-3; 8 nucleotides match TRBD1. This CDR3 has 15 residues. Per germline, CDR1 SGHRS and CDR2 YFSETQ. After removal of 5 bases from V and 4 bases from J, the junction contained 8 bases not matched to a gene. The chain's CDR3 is CASSLTGARGNTIYF. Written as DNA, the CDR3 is TGCGCCAGCAGTTTGACAGGGGCGCGAGGAAACACCATATATTTT.

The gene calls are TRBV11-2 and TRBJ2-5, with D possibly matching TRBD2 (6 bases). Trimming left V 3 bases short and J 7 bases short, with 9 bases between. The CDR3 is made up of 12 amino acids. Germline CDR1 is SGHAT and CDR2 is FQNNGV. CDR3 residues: CASSLVGGTQYF. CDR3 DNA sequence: TGTGCCAGCAGCTTGGTCGGGGGGACCCAGTACTTC.

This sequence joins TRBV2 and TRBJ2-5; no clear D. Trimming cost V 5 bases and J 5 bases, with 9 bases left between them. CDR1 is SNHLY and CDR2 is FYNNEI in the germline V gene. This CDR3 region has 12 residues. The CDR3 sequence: CASSLARETQYF. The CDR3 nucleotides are TGTGCCAGCAGTCTGGCTCGGGAGACCCAGTACTTC.

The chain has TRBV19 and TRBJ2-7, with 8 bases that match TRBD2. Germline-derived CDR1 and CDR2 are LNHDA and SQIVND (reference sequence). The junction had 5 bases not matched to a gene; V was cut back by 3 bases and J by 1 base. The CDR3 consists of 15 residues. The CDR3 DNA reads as TGTGCCAGTAGTATGTCCGGGGGGGAGTCCTACGAGCAGTACTTC. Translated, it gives CASSMSGGESYEQYF. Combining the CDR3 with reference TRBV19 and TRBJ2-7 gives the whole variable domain DGGITQSPKYLFRKEGQNVTLSCEQNLNHDAMYWYRQDPGQGLRLIYYSQIVNDFQKGDIAEGYSVSREKKESFPLTVTSAQKNPTAFYLCASSMSGGESYEQYFGPGTRLTVT.